This T cell receptor (beta chain) originates from a study of T cells after somatic rescue of genetic block. From germline, CDR1 is SQVTM and CDR2 ANQGSEA. The CDR3 covers 10 residues. V dropped 7 bases and J dropped 5 bases, with 8 bases sitting between them. TCRdb's table, derived via immunoSEQ multiplex PCR, lists solely in-frame clones and lacks some. The sample includes roughly 65,000 clones, under 95% of them seen just once. This receptor was obtained from a man aged 40-50 years. The chain carries TRBV29-1 and TRBJ2-5; D is unresolved. Sequenced material: peripheral blood mononuclear cells (PBMCs). CDR3 residues: CSGLHETQYF. For the CDR3, the DNA is TGCAGCGGTCTCCATGAGACCCAGTACTTC.